This T cell receptor beta chain was documented in a study of OX40 agonist ivuxolimab in advanced cancers. Produced via immunoSEQ multiplex PCR; TCRdb's table is partial and in-frame only. The sample yields around 12,000 clones, approximately 84% seen once. The receptor's source is an adult with an advanced solid tumor such as melanoma, head and neck, liver or kidney cancer. The sequencing used CD4+ or CD8+ T cells sorted from blood, collected in a trial of the OX40 agonist ivuxolimab.

The CDR3 nucleotides read TGTGCCAGCAGTTTAGGCCAGGGGTTTAGGACTGAAGCTTTCTTT. Translation gives CASSLGQGFRTEAFF. The J gene is TRBJ1-1, the V gene TRBV28, with TRBD1 as a possible D gene (6 bases). The CDR3 length is 15 residues. Germline V CDR1 and CDR2: MDHEN, SYDVKM. Trimming stripped 2 bases from V and 5 bases from J, with 15 bases between.